This TCR beta chain appears in the sequencing data of a study of memory CD4+ T cells and cytomegalovirus serostatus. Deletions cut 0 bases from V and 3 bases from J, with 9 bases between. The germline CDR1 and CDR2 sequences are SGHRS and YFSETQ. The CDR3 runs to 15 residues. The sort gate was single viable CD3+CD4+CD8-CD45RO+ cells for memory CD4+ T cells. Sequencing was performed with immunoSEQ multiplex PCR; in TCRdb, only in-frame clones are kept and a portion is missing. This table holds approximately 92,000 clones, about four fifths found once. This clonotype was sampled from an adult in good health and CMV-seropositive. The V gene is TRBV5-1, the J gene TRBJ1-4, with D hard to call. The sample consisted of memory CD4+ T cells from blood. The CDR3 loop reads CASSLVESANEKLFF. In DNA form, the CDR3 reads TGCGCCAGCAGCTTGGTGGAGAGCGCTAATGAAAAACTGTTTTTT.